Listed here are 18 T cell receptor beta chains from one sample, sequenced in a study of T cells after posttransplantation cyclophosphamide. A marrow graft followed busulfan-fludarabine conditioning, with cyclophosphamide on days +3 and +4. Produced via immunoSEQ multiplex PCR; TCRdb's table is partial and in-frame only. The sample has fewer than 8,500 clones, roughly 79% seen once. The specimen comprised CD8+ T cells sorted from PBMCs, sampled about 1,500 days after allogeneic stem cell transplant with posttransplant cyclophosphamide. These receptors were taken from a female patient aged 50-59 years who received an allogeneic stem cell transplant from a related donor, was CMV-positive, and had no GVHD. Some of these T cells may belong to the graft donor.

J is TRBJ2-1 and V is TRBV7-2; tentative D call: TRBD2 (6 bases). Germline V gives CDR1 SGHTA, CDR2 FQGNSA. The CDR3 is 13 amino acids. V lost 5 bases, J lost 10 bases, and 15 bases lay in between. The CDR3 loop is CASSPGGYREQFF. As DNA, the CDR3 is TGTGCCAGCAGCCCTGGGGGGTACCGCGAGCAGTTCTTC.

V and J are TRBV27 and TRBJ1-5, with D perhaps TRBD1 (6 bases). Germline values: CDR1 MNHEY, CDR2 SMNVEV (reference sequence). CDR3 length: 12 residues. Trimming shortened V by 2 bases and J by 7 bases, and 6 bases separated the two germline ends. The CDR3 loop reads CASSLGGQPQHF. The CDR3 nucleotides are TGTGCCAGCAGTTTAGGGGGCCAGCCCCAGCATTTT.

The rearrangement uses TRBV13 and TRBJ1-5; tentatively, D is TRBD1 (6 bases). Trimming removed 5 bases from V and 6 bases from J, with 14 bases in between. Germline V CDR1 and CDR2: PRHDT, FYEKMQ (reference sequence). CDR3 length equals 14 residues. The CDR3 sequence is CASSTREGGQPQHF. The CDR3 nucleotides are TGTGCCAGCAGCACCAGGGAGGGGGGTCAGCCCCAGCATTTT. Filled out from reference TRBV13 and TRBJ1-5, the complete variable domain reads AAGVIQSPRHLIKEKRETATLKCYPIPRHDTVYWYQQGPGQDPQFLISFYEKMQSDKGSIPDRFSAQQFSDYHSELNMSSLELGDSALYFCASSTREGGQPQHFGDGTRLSIL.

The CDR3 coding sequence is TGTGCCTGGAGCCCCAGTACTAGCGGGGAATTTAAATACGAGCAGTACTTC. This translates into CAWSPSTSGEFKYEQYF. This chain uses TRBV30 with TRBJ2-7; 10 bases agree with TRBD2. In germline, CDR1 is GTSNPN, CDR2 SVGIG (reference sequence). The V segment lost 3 bases and the J segment 4 bases; nucleotides outside the gene matches: 15. CDR3 length: 17 residues.

This chain connects TRBV7-6 to TRBJ2-5; D uncertain. CDR1 is SGHVS, CDR2 FNYEAQ, per germline. The germline V and J ends were trimmed by 5 bases and 3 bases, with 13 bases remaining between them. The CDR3 is 14 residues long. CDR3 in DNA: TGTGCCAGCAGCCCCCGTTATGTAGAAGAGACCCAGTACTTC. It codes for CASSPRYVEETQYF.

In this sample, this clone turned up once. The chain employs TRBV5-5 and TRBJ1-5; unclear D gene. With 1 base removed from V and 4 bases from J, the gap between germline ends came to 9 bases. The length of the CDR3 is 14 residues. Germline V lookup: CDR1 SGHKS, CDR2 YYEKEE (reference sequence). The CDR3 DNA reads TGTGCCAGCAGCTTGTATCAAGCGAATCAGCCCCAGCATTTT. Protein product: CASSLYQANQPQHF.

Only a few counts were recorded for this clone. This chain joins TRBV7-9 and TRBJ1-5; D gene ambiguous. This CDR3 has 15 amino acids. CDR1 is SEHNR, CDR2 FQNEAQ, per germline (reference sequence). Trimming left V 1 base short and J 1 base short, with 8 bases between. CDR3 amino acids: CASSLEGSSNQPQHF. The CDR3 coding sequence is TGTGCCAGCAGCTTAGAAGGGAGCAGCAATCAGCCCCAGCATTTT.

The V gene is TRBV27, the J gene TRBJ1-5, with D possibly matching TRBD1 (5 bases). Looked up from germline, CDR1 is MNHEY and CDR2 is SMNVEV (reference sequence). The CDR3 extends over 16 amino acids. The V gene lost 1 base and the J gene lost 7 bases, with 17 bases spanning the gap. As DNA, the CDR3 is TGTGCCAGCAGTTTATTGGGTGTCCAGGGCGGACAGCCCCAGCATTTT. Translating gives CASSLLGVQGGQPQHF.

This clone was detected once. The V call is TRBV27, the J call TRBJ1-1; TRBD1 matches 7 bases. This CDR3 comprises 15 residues. The junction had 8 bases not matched to a gene; V was cut back by 7 bases and J by 0 bases. Germline V gene data show CDR1 as MNHEY and CDR2 as SMNVEV (reference sequence). CDR3 sequence (DNA): TGTGCCAGCATCCCAGGGGGACGATTGAACACTGAAGCTTTCTTT. It translates to CASIPGGRLNTEAFF.

The chain uses TRBV4-1 and TRBJ1-1; D is ambiguous. CDR1 MGHRA and CDR2 YSYEKL come from the germline V gene. V was shortened by 3 bases and J by 4 bases, with 9 bases between the two germline ends. This CDR3 is 13 amino acids long. The CDR3 here is CASSQREGTEAFF. CDR3 nucleotide sequence: TGCGCCAGCAGCCAGCGGGAAGGCACTGAAGCTTTCTTT.

By proportion, this clone is medium-sized. The chain links TRBV19 to TRBJ2-7; D unclear. Germline-derived CDR1 and CDR2 are LNHDA and SQIVND (reference sequence). The CDR3 totals 14 residues. Trimming stripped 1 base from V and 4 bases from J, with 11 bases between. CDR3 sequence: CASSIGALMYEQYF. The CDR3, as DNA: TGTGCCAGTAGTATAGGAGCACTGATGTACGAGCAGTACTTC.

The V and J genes are TRBV2 and TRBJ1-2, with no clear D. CDR1 is SNHLY and CDR2 is FYNNEI in the germline V gene. CDR3 length: 14 residues. V shed 6 bases and J shed 4 bases, with 15 bases lying between them. CDR3: CASRIWTGGYGYTF. The CDR3, as DNA: TGTGCCAGCAGGATCTGGACGGGAGGCTATGGCTACACCTTC.

V and J are TRBV4-1 and TRBJ2-7, with TRBD1 matching 12 bases. V gave up 1 base and J gave up 4 bases; unmatched junction bases: 5. This CDR3 comprises 16 residues. Per the germline V gene, CDR1 is MGHRA and CDR2 is YSYEKL. Here the CDR3 DNA reads TGCGCCAGCAGCCAAGGTTGGGGACAGGGGGCTTACGAGCAGTACTTC. Protein product: CASSQGWGQGAYEQYF.

CDR3 sequence (DNA): TGTGCCAGCAGCCCCGGGACAACCTACAATGAGCAGTTCTTC. Protein: CASSPGTTYNEQFF. The gene calls are TRBV9 and TRBJ2-1; the D gene is possibly TRBD1 (6 bases). Looked up from germline, CDR1 is SGDLS and CDR2 is YYNGEE. This CDR3 is 14 amino acids long. V shed 4 bases and J shed 2 bases, with 10 bases lying between them.

In DNA, the CDR3 is TGTGCCACACGACCAGACAGGGTAGTAAATGAGCAGTTCTTC. This gives the protein CATRPDRVVNEQFF. This chain links TRBV28 with TRBJ2-1; 7 bases map to TRBD1. Per the germline V gene, CDR1 is MDHEN and CDR2 is SYDVKM. This CDR3 spans 14 amino acids. Germline trimming cut 10 bases from V and 7 bases from J; bases unmatched to any gene: 13.

The chain employs TRBV23-1 and TRBJ2-7; TRBD1 is a possible D gene (5 bases). TRBV23-1 is filed as an ORF, its function uncertain. Trimming left V 4 bases short and J 6 bases short, with 22 bases between. There are 16 residues in the CDR3. CDR3 in amino acids: CASSRLLTQSQGEQYF. The CDR3 DNA is TGCGCCAGCAGTCGCCTTTTGACCCAATCTCAGGGCGAGCAGTACTTC.

The CDR3 DNA reads TGTGCCAGCAGAGGTGGAGAGACTAGCGGATACAATGAGCAGTTCTTC. It codes for CASRGGETSGYNEQFF. This chain uses TRBV5-4 with TRBJ2-1, with 9 bases aligning to TRBD2. There are 16 residues in the CDR3. From germline, CDR1 is SGHNT and CDR2 YYREEE (reference sequence). J was trimmed by 4 bases and V by 5 bases; bases with no gene match: 10.

This clone has a handful of counts. This sequence joins TRBV10-3 and TRBJ1-4, with 12 positions matching TRBD1. Germline V gene sequence: CDR1 ENHRY, CDR2 SYGVKD. The junction had 2 bases not matched to a gene; V was cut back by 7 bases and J by 2 bases. This CDR3 comprises 15 residues. CDR3 amino acids: CAIKGQGATNEKLFF. The CDR3 bases are TGTGCCATCAAGGGACAGGGGGCGACTAATGAAAAACTGTTTTTT.